These T cell receptor beta chains were read from a single sample in a study of siplizumab effects on memory and regulatory T cells. The table came from immunoSEQ multiplex PCR; TCRdb's copy has only in-frame clones and leaves some out. Of tens of thousands of clones listed, 93% are singletons. Sequencing was performed on CD8+ T cells sorted from blood. Receptors were obtained from a human donor in good health. Each CDR3 is given with its conserved first and last residue. Fields, in order: V gene, J gene, D gene, clone size, CDR3 DNA, CDR3 protein. The D gene is left open where the match is weak. For some rows the clone size is stated as once, few or many, or as a class when expanded; others skip it.

V gene: TRBV4-1
J gene: TRBJ2-7
D gene: TRBD2
clone size: NA
CDR3 DNA: TGCGCCAGCAGCCCATTTGGGGGGGGTTACGAGCAGTACTTC
CDR3 protein: CASSPFGGGYEQYF

V gene: TRBV5-1
J gene: TRBJ2-7
D gene: NA
clone size: NA
CDR3 DNA: TGCGCCAGCAGCCCGGGCTTATACGAGCAGTACTTC
CDR3 protein: CASSPGLYEQYF

V gene: TRBV7-2
J gene: TRBJ2-3
D gene: TRBD2
clone size: NA
CDR3 DNA: TGTGCCAGCAGCTTAGGACTAGCGGGGGGGCTGGATACGCAGTATTTT
CDR3 protein: CASSLGLAGGLDTQYF

V gene: TRBV28
J gene: TRBJ1-6
D gene: NA
clone size: NA
CDR3 DNA: TGTGCCAGCAGTTGGCAGGGGACTGGTTCACCCCTCCACTTT
CDR3 protein: CASSWQGTGSPLHF

V gene: TRBV7-9
J gene: TRBJ1-3
D gene: NA
clone size: NA
CDR3 DNA: TGTGCCAGCAGCTCCTCCCTGACAGTAAACACCATATATTTT
CDR3 protein: CASSSSLTVNTIYF

V gene: TRBV10-2
J gene: TRBJ2-3
D gene: NA
clone size: NA
CDR3 DNA: TGCGCCAGCAGTTTTAGCCAAAGCACAGATACGCAGTATTTT
CDR3 protein: CASSFSQSTDTQYF

V gene: TRBV19
J gene: TRBJ2-7
D gene: NA
clone size: NA
CDR3 DNA: TGTGCCAGTAGTATCTTCGGGTCTTCCTACGAGCAGTACTTC
CDR3 protein: CASSIFGSSYEQYF

V gene: TRBV5-1
J gene: TRBJ1-2
D gene: NA
clone size: NA
CDR3 DNA: TGCGCCAGCAGCTTGGTCGGCCCTAACTATGGCTACACCTTC
CDR3 protein: CASSLVGPNYGYTF

V gene: TRBV11-2
J gene: TRBJ2-3
D gene: TRBD1
clone size: NA
CDR3 DNA: TGTGCCAGCAGCTTAGACCCGGGACAGGGGTATACAGATACGCAGTATTTT
CDR3 protein: CASSLDPGQGYTDTQYF

V gene: TRBV9
J gene: TRBJ2-7
D gene: TRBD1
clone size: NA
CDR3 DNA: TGTGCCAGCAGCGTAACCCCCGGACAGGACTACGAGCAGTACTTC
CDR3 protein: CASSVTPGQDYEQYF

V gene: TRBV27
J gene: TRBJ1-1
D gene: NA
clone size: NA
CDR3 DNA: TGTGCCAGCAGTTTAAGCATGAACACTGAAGCTTTCTTT
CDR3 protein: CASSLSMNTEAFF

V gene: TRBV28
J gene: TRBJ2-1
D gene: NA
clone size: NA
CDR3 DNA: TGTGCCAGCAGTTGGGGGAATGAGCAGTTCTTC
CDR3 protein: CASSWGNEQFF

V gene: TRBV5-6
J gene: TRBJ2-2
D gene: TRBD2
clone size: NA
CDR3 DNA: TGTGCCAGCAGCATTCCTAGCGGGGGGGCCGCCGGGGAGCTGTTTTTT
CDR3 protein: CASSIPSGGAAGELFF

V gene: TRBV4-3
J gene: TRBJ2-7
D gene: TRBD1
clone size: NA
CDR3 DNA: TGCGCCAGCAGTCAAGGACGGACAGGGGTCTACGAGCAGTACTTC
CDR3 protein: CASSQGRTGVYEQYF

V gene: TRBV6-5
J gene: TRBJ1-1
D gene: TRBD1
clone size: once
CDR3 DNA: TGTGCCAGCAGTTACTCCGACAGGGGGCTGGATGAAGCTTTCTTT
CDR3 protein: CASSYSDRGLDEAFF

V gene: TRBV13
J gene: TRBJ2-5
D gene: NA
clone size: NA
CDR3 DNA: TGTGCCAGCAGCCCCCGGGGTCCGGAAGAGACCCAGTACTTC
CDR3 protein: CASSPRGPEETQYF

V gene: TRBV19
J gene: TRBJ1-3
D gene: NA
clone size: once
CDR3 DNA: TGTGCCAGTAGTATGTGGGACGGGGGAAACACCATATATTTT
CDR3 protein: CASSMWDGGNTIYF

V gene: TRBV7-9
J gene: TRBJ2-7
D gene: NA
clone size: few
CDR3 DNA: TGTGCCAGCAGCTCCAGTCTCTACCCCTCCGAGCAGTACTTC
CDR3 protein: CASSSSLYPSEQYF

V gene: TRBV19
J gene: TRBJ2-3
D gene: NA
clone size: NA
CDR3 DNA: TGTGCCAGTAGTATCGGGGGTGCCGTAGATACGCAGTATTTT
CDR3 protein: CASSIGGAVDTQYF

V gene: TRBV7-9
J gene: TRBJ2-7
D gene: NA
clone size: NA
CDR3 DNA: TGTGCCAGCAGCTTAAAGTTGAACGAGCAGTACTTC
CDR3 protein: CASSLKLNEQYF